These 14 T cell receptor beta chains were all obtained from the same sample, sequenced in a study of T cells in women clearing cervical HPV infection. The method was immunoSEQ multiplex PCR; TCRdb's version includes in-frame clones alone and lacks a portion of them. The sample features approximately 31,000 clones, with under 7% in its top ten. Sequencing was done on a sample of blood buffy coat. These receptors were collected from a woman between 18 and 70 years old with a cervical HPV16 infection that either progressed to CIN3+ or cleared (not recorded which).

Details on this clone: The sequenced fragment ends 3 residues before the CDR3 boundary, so the rest is inferred from the germline J gene. The chain combines TRBV5-1 with TRBJ2-1; 8 nucleotides agree with TRBD2. Trimming at V came to 2 bases and at J to 0 bases, leaving 13 bases not matched to a gene. CDR3 length equals 19 residues. CDR1 is SGHRS and CDR2 is YFSETQ in the germline V gene. The part of the CDR3 DNA that was read is TGCGCCAGCAGCTTTGCGGGAGGCCTAGATATTCGCTCCTACAATGAG. This codes for CASSFAGGLDIRSYNE. The complete CDR3 sequence is CASSFAGGLDIRSYNEQFF.

As concerns this clone: The read is 3 residues too short to cover the CDR3 end, so that end is filled in from the germline J gene. The chain has TRBV18 and TRBJ1-2; 8 bases map to TRBD1. CDR3 length equals 19 residues. Trimming removed 4 bases from V and 4 bases from J; junction bases left unmatched: 20. Germline V gene data show CDR1 as KGHSH and CDR2 as LQKENI. The CDR3 bases that were read are TGTGCCAGCTCACAATTTCCGACGGGACAGGCAGGTCGGGGCTATGGC. It translates to CASSQFPTGQAGRGYG. The CDR3 as a whole reads CASSQFPTGQAGRGYGYTF.

Comment on this clone: The read halts 3 residues ahead of the CDR3 end, with the missing end drawn from the germline J gene. The J gene is TRBJ2-7, the V gene TRBV13, with D tentatively TRBD1 (5 bases). Germline V lookup: CDR1 PRHDT, CDR2 FYEKMQ (reference sequence). The ends were cut back, 4 bases at V and 2 bases at J, with 12 bases in the middle. The length of the CDR3 is 14 residues. CDR3 DNA, as far as it was read: TGTGCCAGCAGCTGGATGGGGCATACCTACGAG. Residues: CASSWMGHTYE. The full CDR3 is CASSWMGHTYEQYF. Using reference TRBV13 and TRBJ2-7 for the parts outside the CDR3, the full variable domain is AAGVIQSPRHLIKEKRETATLKCYPIPRHDTVYWYQQGPGQDPQFLISFYEKMQSDKGSIPDRFSAQQFSDYHSELNMSSLELGDSALYFCASSWMGHTYEQYFGPGTRLTVT.

Remarks on this clone: The read ends 3 residues before the CDR3 terminus; that terminus is restored from the germline J gene. The V and J genes are TRBV20-1 and TRBJ1-3; D unclear. The CDR3 has 14 residues. Trimming stripped 5 bases from V and 0 bases from J, with 11 bases between. Per germline, CDR1 DFQATT and CDR2 SNEGSKA (reference sequence). This chain's CDR3 is CSAPSASSGNTIYF. The covered CDR3 bases are TGCAGTGCTCCCTCGGCTAGCTCTGGAAACACC.

Concerning this clone itself: The CDR3 end lies 3 residues beyond the end of the read and is filled in from the germline J gene. The chain is built from TRBV29-1 and TRBJ2-5, with 10 bases lining up with TRBD1. Germline lookup yields CDR1 SQVTM and CDR2 ANQGSEA. The CDR3 covers 15 residues. V dropped 2 bases and J dropped 3; count of bases not matched to a gene: 6. The DNA read from the CDR3 is TGCAGCGTTGAATGGGGACAGGGGCCAGAAGAGACC. Translation: CSVEWGQGPEET. In full, the CDR3 reads CSVEWGQGPEETQYF.

Note on this clone: Read coverage stops 3 residues before the CDR3 terminus; the germline J gene supplies the remainder. The chain couples TRBV5-5 to TRBJ2-7; D not resolved. Germline CDR1 reads SGHKS; CDR2 reads YYEKEE (reference sequence). Trimming cost V 0 bases and J 4 bases, with 5 bases left between them. The CDR3 is made up of 12 amino acids. The sequenced CDR3 bases are TGTGCCAGCAGCTTGGAAGGGTACGAG. Protein sequence: CASSLEGYE. In full, the CDR3 reads CASSLEGYEQYF.

As for this clone: The read finishes 3 residues shy of the CDR3 end, and the germline J gene is used to complete it. The chain employs TRBV20-1 and TRBJ2-3; D possibly uses TRBD1 or TRBD2 (5 bases each). Per germline, CDR1 DFQATT and CDR2 SNEGSKA (reference sequence). The CDR3 covers 14 residues. CDR3 protein: CSAIRAGSNQPQYF. CDR3 bases read: TGCAGTGCTATCCGGGCAGGGAGCAATCAGCCG.

Regarding this clone: The read comes to an end 3 residues before the CDR3 does, leaving the germline J gene to fill in the end. The rearrangement links TRBV20-1 to TRBJ2-7; 13 bases agree with TRBD2. This CDR3 is built from 16 residues. Germline CDR1 and CDR2: DFQATT and SNEGSKA (reference sequence). With V trimmed by 0 bases and J by 6 bases, 8 bases remained unmatched. This chain's CDR3 is CSARDQGTSGKGEQYF. CDR3 bases read: TGCAGTGCTAGAGATCAGGGGACTAGCGGGAAGGGCGAG.

In regard to this clone: The CDR3 end lies 3 residues beyond the end of the read and is filled in from the germline J gene. This sequence joins TRBV5-1 and TRBJ2-5; TRBD1 might be the D (6 bases). Per the germline V gene, CDR1 is SGHRS and CDR2 is YFSETQ. V lost 4 bases and J lost 5, with 18 bases in between. This CDR3 region has 15 residues. CDR3 DNA, as far as it was read: TGCGCCAGCAGCCGAACACCAGGGGCAAGGGAGACC. Translation gives CASSRTPGARET. The full CDR3 reads CASSRTPGARETQYF.

A note on this clone: The CDR3 goes on 3 residues after the read ends, and that part is filled in from the germline J gene. V gene TRBV5-4 combines with J gene TRBJ2-3, with D maybe TRBD2 (5 bases). CDR3 size: 16 residues. Germline V CDR1 and CDR2: SGHNT, YYREEE (reference sequence). V was clipped by 2 bases and J by 2 bases, with 15 bases between them. CDR3 bases read: TGTGCCAGCAGCTTAACCAGCGGAGTTTTCACAGATACG. Residues: CASSLTSGVFTDT. The whole CDR3 reads CASSLTSGVFTDTQYF.

In the case of this clone: The read is 3 residues too short to cover the CDR3 end, so that end is filled in from the germline J gene. This sequence joins TRBV2 and TRBJ2-1; 8 positions agree with TRBD2. CDR3 size: 16 residues. From germline, CDR1 is SNHLY and CDR2 FYNNEI. Germline trimming cut 6 bases from V and 8 bases from J; bases unmatched to any gene: 15. The sequenced CDR3 bases are TGTGCCAGCAGACGCCGTTCCGCTAGCGGGTCCGATGAG. Translation gives CASRRRSASGSDE. The full-length CDR3 reads as CASRRRSASGSDEQFF.

With respect to this clone: A read error may account for a junction end that differs from germline. The read finishes 3 residues shy of the CDR3 end, and the germline J gene is used to complete it. The sample holds other DNA sequences that translate to the same CDR3. This sequence joins TRBV19 and TRBJ1-3; unclear D gene. This CDR3 has 19 amino acids. Germline loops: CDR1 LNHDA, CDR2 SQIVND (reference sequence). The DNA read from the CDR3 is TGTGCCAGTAGTATAGCGACGGCGGGAAGGGCAGTCTCTGGAAACACT. Translation: CASSIATAGRAVSGNT. The CDR3 reads in full as CASSIATAGRAVSGNTIYF.

Remarks on this clone: The CDR3 end falls 3 residues outside the read, so it is completed with the germline J gene. The genes are TRBV2 and TRBJ2-2; D perhaps matches TRBD2 (6 bases). The length of the CDR3 is 17 residues. V lost 4 bases to trimming and J lost 1 base, with 16 bases between them. Germline V lookup: CDR1 SNHLY, CDR2 FYNNEI. CDR3 region: CASSASEQALNTGELFF. The sequenced part of the CDR3 DNA is TGTGCCAGCAGTGCTAGCGAGCAGGCCCTGAACACCGGGGAG.

Details on this clone: One end of the junction fails to match germline, which may point to a read error. The CDR3 end lies 3 residues beyond the end of the read and is filled in from the germline J gene. This chain joins TRBV6-1 and TRBJ2-7; a weak D match, TRBD1 (6 bases). Germline-derived CDR1 and CDR2 are MNHNS and SASEGT. The CDR3 consists of 15 residues. Here the CDR3 reads CASGELLTGFYEQYF. The DNA read from the CDR3 is TGTGCCAGCGGTGAACTCCTAACAGGGTTCTACGAG.